Listed below are T cell receptor beta chains from one sample, sequenced in a study of human T cells and chemical hapten exposure. TCRdb ran MiXCR on the RACE reads and lists one entry per CDR3 protein. Among about 90,000 distinct CDR3 sequences listed, about a tenth were seen once. The sample in question was whole blood, obtained in connection with sensitization to the hapten diphenylcyclopropenone (DPC). The receptors were sampled from a woman aged 25-40 years with alopecia areata. Some clones in this sample may be carry-over from other donors' samples. Each CDR3 is given without its conserved first and last residue.

V gene | CDR3 protein
TRBV20-1 | SARRGSTDTQY
TRBV5-1 | ASSPMASGNTDTQY
TRBV3-1 | ASSPRRMNTEAF
TRBV5-1 | ASSLGGESGYT
TRBV28 | ASSAQGAGELF
TRBV30 | AWSYESGANVLT
TRBV14 | ASRFRGGSGELF
TRBV7-2 | ASSLGLALAEF
TRBV7-2 | ASSLNGRLRTDTQY
TRBV20-1 | SARDGRRYNEQF
TRBV7-2 | ASSLDGSSYNEQF
TRBV14 | ASSQGVTSGKETQY
TRBV10-1 | ASSETGAYGYT
TRBV29-1 | SVGQMNTEAF
TRBV29-1 | SVQGTYEQY
TRBV6-5 | ASSLRGGGYT
TRBV6-1 | ASSSDARRAF
TRBV28 | ATLADTQY
TRBV28 | ASSPTSGRYEQF
TRBV28 | ASSGQSGANVLT
TRBV5-1 | ASSSQRSTDTQY
TRBV11-3 | ASSLAAGSTDTQY
TRBV30 | AWNENREETQY
TRBV28 | ASSRDSSSGNTIY
TRBV29-1 | SVTTGGSGANVLT
TRBV7-2 | ASSPTSVNHNNEQF
TRBV29-1 | SVRTGTGGSPLH
TRBV7-9 | ASSEGRGEQF
TRBV20-1 | SAGDRVRETQY
TRBV4-1 | ASSQEERVPDTQY
TRBV6-1 | ASSLQGEVNNEQF
TRBV7-9 | ASSFIVEQF
TRBV7-2 | ASSSRRSINNEQF
TRBV12-3/TRBV12-4 | ASSRGGNYEQY
TRBV24-1 | ATSDRTGAGMSVGELF
TRBV20-1 | SARVPRTGETQY
TRBV20-1 | SAGPLEAF